This TCR beta chain comes out of a study of blood T cell repertoires in COVID-19. Study-wide context: Italy, Spain and the United States were the sources of the convalescent and acute COVID-19 samples.

Membership in each cohort depended on participant-reported clinical history. It was within 2 weeks before study entry that exposed participants met a COVID-19 case. The CDR3 is 13 residues long. Germline loops: CDR1 LGHNT, CDR2 FRNRAP. The germline V and J ends were trimmed by 7 bases and 2 bases, with 9 bases remaining between them. Here immunoSEQ multiplex PCR was the method, and the copy in TCRdb shows in-frame clones only, minus some. The sample lists under 450,000 clones; more than 85% were seen once. The TCR was taken from a woman aged 40 to 50 who had been exposed to COVID-19. The specimen sequenced was PBMCs or T cells enriched from blood (not recorded which). The chain has TRBV12-5 and TRBJ1-5; the D gene is possibly TRBD1 (5 bases). In DNA form, the CDR3 reads TGTGCTAGTGCCCGGGGGGGCAATCAGCCCCAGCATTTT. This gives the protein CASARGGNQPQHF.